This T cell receptor (beta chain) is drawn from a study of blood T cell repertoires in COVID-19 (dated by TCRdb to 2018 to 2021). Context from the whole study: The collaborator samples originated in the United States, Italy and Spain and spanned the acute and convalescent phases of COVID-19. The prospective study material was composed of cDNA or gDNA derived from T cells, B-cell-depleted T cells, or PBMCs. The dataset comprised deeply sampled blood TCRbeta repertoires from subjects exposed to, actively infected with, or recovered from COVID-19. The repertoires were made available in a free public database intended to serve as a resource for research on the immune response to SARS-CoV-2. Samples came from the ongoing ImmuneRACE study (first 160 participants) plus 1,254 subjects from 6 global collaborators. The sample metadata nearly always contained a de-identified subject ID, COVID-19 status, age in years and sex. HLA class I and class II types, where available, came from metadata supplied by the sample provider rather than from assay-based typing. Broader findings and caveats from the paper: Clinical and demographic metadata were provided uncurated, with the amount varying by source and participant.

TCRbeta CDR3 regions were amplified from genomic DNA using the immunoSEQ Assay, a bias-controlled multiplex PCR. The paper's processing steps were these. The number of nucleated cells in each sample was estimated by amplification of reference gene primers within the assay. To quantify the absolute abundance of each unique TCRbeta CDR3 rearrangement, sequence reads were collapsed and filtered. For each sample, productive Simpson clonality was calculated as the square root of Simpson's diversity index over productive rearrangements. TCRdb's version of the immuneACCESS table is confined to in-frame rearrangements and falls short of the full clone set. An unresolved V gene accounts for under half of the shortfall where checked; the remainder is of unknown origin. V and J calls and clone size follow that table, whereas D and trimming were derived from the DNA. The sample table holds approximately 330,000 clones, of which approximately 89% were seen once. Clones ranked in the top ten supply roughly a tenth of the sample.

The CDR3 goes from the cysteine to the phenylalanine over 12 residues. The entry retains the CDR3 DNA only, 36 bases that are in frame from base 1. As encoded in the germline V gene (reference sequence), CDR1 is GTSNPN while CDR2 is SVGIG. The V end loses 4 bases and the J end loses 4 bases, and a stretch of 10 bases separates them. Participants in the prospective study were aged roughly 18 to 89 years, lived in 20 to 30 United States geographic areas, and enrolled through a virtual design. In the prospective study, participants were assigned to cohorts based on the clinical history participants reported in a screening survey and a study questionnaire. Recovered participants in ImmuneRACE Cohort 3 were defined as having two consecutive negative NP/OP PCR tests, clearance from a healthcare professional, or resolution of symptoms. In the prospective study, mobile phlebotomists collected whole blood, serum and a nasopharyngeal or oropharyngeal swab from each participant. Participants in the prospective study had the option to provide additional blood draws and questionnaires over a roughly 2-month period. Before DNA extraction, prospective study blood samples were shipped either frozen or at room temperature.

As to this clone: It has no known antigen specificity. Base qualities were left out, and no much larger clone turns up one base away.

The sequence is built from TRBV30 and TRBJ2-5; a tentative D match to TRBD1 spans 5 bases. The receptor's source is a woman aged 30 to 39 who had recovered from COVID-19. The sample consisted of PBMCs or T cells enriched from blood (not recorded which). At the DNA level, the sequence is TGTGCCTGGACAGGGTCGACAGAGACCCAGTACTTC. Its translation is CAWTGSTETQYF.